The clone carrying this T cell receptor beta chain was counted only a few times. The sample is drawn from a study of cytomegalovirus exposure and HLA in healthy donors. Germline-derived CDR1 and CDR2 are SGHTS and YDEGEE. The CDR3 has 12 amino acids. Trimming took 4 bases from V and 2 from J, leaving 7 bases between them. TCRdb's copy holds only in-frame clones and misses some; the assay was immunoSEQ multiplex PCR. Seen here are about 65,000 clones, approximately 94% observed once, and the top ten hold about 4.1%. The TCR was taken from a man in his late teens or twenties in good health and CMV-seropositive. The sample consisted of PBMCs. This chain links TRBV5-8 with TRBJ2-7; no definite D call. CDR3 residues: CASSRSTYEQYF. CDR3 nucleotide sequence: TGTGCCAGCAGCCGATCTACCTACGAGCAGTACTTC.